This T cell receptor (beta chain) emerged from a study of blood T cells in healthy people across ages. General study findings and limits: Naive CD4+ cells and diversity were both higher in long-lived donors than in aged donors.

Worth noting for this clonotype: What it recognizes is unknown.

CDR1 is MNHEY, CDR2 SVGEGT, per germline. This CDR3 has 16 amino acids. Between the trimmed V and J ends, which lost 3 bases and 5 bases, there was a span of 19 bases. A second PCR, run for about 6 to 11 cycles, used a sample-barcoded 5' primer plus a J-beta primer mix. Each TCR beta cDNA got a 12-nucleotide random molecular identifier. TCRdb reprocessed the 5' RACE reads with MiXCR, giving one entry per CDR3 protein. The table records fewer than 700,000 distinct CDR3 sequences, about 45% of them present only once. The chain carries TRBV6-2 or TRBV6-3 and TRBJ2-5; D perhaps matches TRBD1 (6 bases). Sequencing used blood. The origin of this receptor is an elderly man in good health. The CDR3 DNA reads TGTGCCAGCAGTTATCCGTTAGGACAGCCGCACGAGACCCAGTACTTC. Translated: CASSYPLGQPHETQYF.